Each of the 2 T cell receptor beta chains below was sequenced from the same sample in a study of blood T cell repertoires in COVID-19. Measured with immunoSEQ multiplex PCR; TCRdb has only the in-frame clones, and not every one. The table lists some 74,000 clones, approximately 80% of them singletons, with approximately 40% in the top ten. The material sequenced was peripheral blood. Source of these receptors: an elderly man with acute or convalescent COVID-19.

This clone was seen more than once but under ten times. The gene calls are TRBV7-9 and TRBJ2-3, with 7 bases aligning to TRBD2. With 5 bases clipped from V and 3 bases from J, the junction kept 8 bases outside the gene matches. Germline lookup yields CDR1 SEHNR and CDR2 FQNEAQ (reference sequence). This CDR3 contains 15 residues. CDR3 protein: CASSLLAFETDTQYF. CDR3 sequence (DNA): TGTGCCAGCAGCCTACTAGCGTTCGAGACAGATACGCAGTATTTT.

The chain carries TRBV7-9 and TRBJ1-5, with D unresolved. Trimming cost V 2 bases and J 3 bases, with 8 bases left between them. This CDR3 spans 14 amino acids. CDR1 is SEHNR and CDR2 is FQNEAQ in the germline V gene (reference sequence). DNA of the CDR3: TGTGCCAGCAGCTTACAGTCTTACAATCAGCCCCAGCATTTT. Translating it yields CASSLQSYNQPQHF.